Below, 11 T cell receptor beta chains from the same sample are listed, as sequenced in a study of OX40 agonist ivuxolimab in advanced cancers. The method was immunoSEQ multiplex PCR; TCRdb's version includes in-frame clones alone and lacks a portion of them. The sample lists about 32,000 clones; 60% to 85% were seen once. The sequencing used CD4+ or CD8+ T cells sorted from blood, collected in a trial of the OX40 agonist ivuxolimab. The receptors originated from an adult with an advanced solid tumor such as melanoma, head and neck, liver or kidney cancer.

CDR3 amino acids: CASSVDMRRGPWAEAFF. CDR3 in DNA: TGTGCCAGCAGCGTAGATATGAGGAGGGGGCCCTGGGCTGAAGCTTTCTTT. The chain carries TRBV9 and TRBJ1-1; 7 nucleotides agree with TRBD1. The CDR3 spans 17 residues. Per the germline V gene, CDR1 is SGDLS and CDR2 is YYNGEE. J was trimmed by 6 bases and V by 0 bases; bases with no gene match: 14.

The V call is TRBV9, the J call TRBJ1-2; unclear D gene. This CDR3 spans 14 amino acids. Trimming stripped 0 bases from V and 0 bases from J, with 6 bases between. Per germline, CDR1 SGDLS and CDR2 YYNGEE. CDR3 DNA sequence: TGTGCCAGCAGCGTAGCACCGACTAACTATGGCTACACCTTC. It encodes CASSVAPTNYGYTF. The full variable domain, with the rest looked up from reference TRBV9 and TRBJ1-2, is DSGVTQTPKHLITATGQRVTLRCSPRSGDLSVYWYQQSLDQGLQFLIQYYNGEERAKGNILERFSAQQFPDLHSELNLSSLELGDSALYFCASSVAPTNYGYTFGSGTRLTVV.

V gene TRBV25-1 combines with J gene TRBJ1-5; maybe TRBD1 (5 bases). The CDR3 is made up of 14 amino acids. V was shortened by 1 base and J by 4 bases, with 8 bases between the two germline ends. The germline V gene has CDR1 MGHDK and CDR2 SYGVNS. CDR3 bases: TGTGCCAGCAGTGAATGGGGGATAAATCAGCCCCAGCATTTT. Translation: CASSEWGINQPQHF.

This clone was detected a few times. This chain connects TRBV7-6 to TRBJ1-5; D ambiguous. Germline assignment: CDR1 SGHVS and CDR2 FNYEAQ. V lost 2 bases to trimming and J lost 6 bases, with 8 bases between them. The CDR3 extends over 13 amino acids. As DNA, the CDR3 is TGTGCCAGCAGCTTAATCGACGGTCAGCCCCAGCATTTT. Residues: CASSLIDGQPQHF. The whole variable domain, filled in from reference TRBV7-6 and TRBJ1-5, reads GAGVSQSPRYKVTKRGQDVALRCDPISGHVSLYWYRQALGQGPEFLTYFNYEAQQDKSGLPNDRFSAERPEGSISTLTIQRTEQRDSAMYRCASSLIDGQPQHFGDGTRLSIL.

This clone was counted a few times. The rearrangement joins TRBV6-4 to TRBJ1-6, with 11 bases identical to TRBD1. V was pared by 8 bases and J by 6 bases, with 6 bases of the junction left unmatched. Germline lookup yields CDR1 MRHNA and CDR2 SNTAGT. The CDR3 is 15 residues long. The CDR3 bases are TGTGCCAGCGCCCGGGACAGGGGGACTAATTCACCCCTCCACTTT. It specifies CASARDRGTNSPLHF.

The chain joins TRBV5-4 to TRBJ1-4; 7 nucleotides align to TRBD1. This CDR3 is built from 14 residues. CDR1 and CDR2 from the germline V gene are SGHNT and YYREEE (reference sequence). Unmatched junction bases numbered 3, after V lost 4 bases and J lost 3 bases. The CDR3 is CASSETGPNEKLFF. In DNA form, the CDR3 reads TGTGCCAGCAGCGAGACAGGGCCTAATGAAAAACTGTTTTTT.

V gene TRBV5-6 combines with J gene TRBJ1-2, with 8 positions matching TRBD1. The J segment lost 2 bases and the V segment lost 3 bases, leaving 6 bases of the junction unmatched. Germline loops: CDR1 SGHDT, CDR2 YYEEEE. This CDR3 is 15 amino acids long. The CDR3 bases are TGTGCCAGCAGCTCGACAGGGGCCGGAAACTATGGCTACACCTTC. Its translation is CASSSTGAGNYGYTF.

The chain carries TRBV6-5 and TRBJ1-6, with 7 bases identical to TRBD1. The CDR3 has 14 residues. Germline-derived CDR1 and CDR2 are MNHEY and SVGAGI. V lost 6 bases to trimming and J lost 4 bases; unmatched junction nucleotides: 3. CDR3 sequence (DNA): TGTGCCAGCAGACCGGGACAGTATAATTCACCCCTCCACTTT. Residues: CASRPGQYNSPLHF.

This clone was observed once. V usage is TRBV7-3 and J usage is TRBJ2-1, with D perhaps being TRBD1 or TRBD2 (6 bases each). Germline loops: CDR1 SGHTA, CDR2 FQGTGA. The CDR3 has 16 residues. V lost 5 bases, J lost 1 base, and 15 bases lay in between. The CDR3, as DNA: TGTGCCAGCAGCCGAGGGGGGTTAGGTTCCTACAATGAGCAGTTCTTC. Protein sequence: CASSRGGLGSYNEQFF.

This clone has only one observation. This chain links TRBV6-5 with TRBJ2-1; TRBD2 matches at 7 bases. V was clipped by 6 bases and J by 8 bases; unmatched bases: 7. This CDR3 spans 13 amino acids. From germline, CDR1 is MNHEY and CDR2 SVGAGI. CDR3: CASRGGGIYEQFF. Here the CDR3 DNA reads TGTGCCAGCAGAGGCGGGGGAATTTATGAGCAGTTCTTC.

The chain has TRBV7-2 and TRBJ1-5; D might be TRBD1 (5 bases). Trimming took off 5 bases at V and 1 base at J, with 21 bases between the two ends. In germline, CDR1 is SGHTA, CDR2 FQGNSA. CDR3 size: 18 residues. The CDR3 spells CASSHTPGTSGSNQPQHF. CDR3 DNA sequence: TGTGCCAGCAGCCATACCCCCGGGACCTCAGGAAGCAATCAGCCCCAGCATTTT.